Included here is one TCR beta chain sequence, with context. In the original workflow: Quantification of nucleated cells was approximated via reference gene primer amplification. Sequencing used immunoSEQ multiplex PCR; TCRdb keeps in-frame clones, though not all of them. D and trimming come from the DNA, and the V and J calls and clone size come from that table. The data show about 140,000 clones, over 75% seen once. The data were obtained in a study of blood T cell repertoires in COVID-19. On the study more broadly: Nucleic acid was either cDNA or gDNA, and it came from T cells, B-cell-depleted T cells, or PBMCs.

J gave up 8 bases and V 7 bases, and 8 bases lay outside the gene matches. The CDR3 consists of 11 residues. CDR1 is SQVTM, CDR2 ANQGSEA, per germline. Sequencing was performed on peripheral blood. This sequence was found in a man aged 45-65 years with acute or convalescent COVID-19. The gene calls are TRBV29-1 and TRBJ2-7, with 7 bases aligning to TRBD1. The CDR3 region has the DNA TGCAGCGCTAACCGGGACAGTAAGCAGTACTTC. It translates to CSANRDSKQYF.